The next 9 T cell receptor beta chains were all read from a single sample in a study of shared clonotypes between healthy human individuals (TCRdb year 2020). Library method: the immunoSEQ multiplex PCR assay. TCRdb took this table from immuneACCESS and kept in-frame rearrangements with V and J called. Such tables lack part of the clones; where checked against another copy, unresolved V genes explain under half of the gap, and the rest is unexplained. Here the sample has over a million clones; around 76% occur a single time. Less than 1.5% of the sample is held by the ten biggest clonotypes. The sequencing input was memory CD4+ T cells sorted from blood. The cell subset or site tag for this specimen amounts to: CD45RA-negative fraction. These receptors were obtained from a man in his late teens or twenties in good health.

This chain links TRBV2 with TRBJ1-2; D remains ambiguous. V lost 7 bases and J lost 0, with 12 bases in between. The CDR3 loop spans 14 amino acids. Germline-derived CDR1 and CDR2 are SNHLY and FYNNEI. CDR3 in amino acids: CASKSDQANYGYTF. The CDR3 bases are TGTGCCAGCAAGAGTGACCAAGCTAACTATGGCTACACCTTC.

Concerning this clone: The sample holds other DNA sequences that translate to the same CDR3. The chain links TRBV6-5 to TRBJ2-7; 8 positions match TRBD1. The CDR3 contains 15 residues. V lost 0 bases to trimming and J lost 3 bases; unmatched junction nucleotides: 4. Germline CDR1 reads MNHEY; CDR2 reads SVGAGI. The CDR3 nucleotides read TGTGCCAGCAGTTACTCCGGGACAGGTATCTACGAGCAGTACTTC. It translates to CASSYSGTGIYEQYF.

This chain uses TRBV19 with TRBJ2-7, with a weak D call TRBD1 (6 bases). Germline CDR1 and CDR2: LNHDA and SQIVND (reference sequence). The CDR3 has 13 amino acids. V shed 6 bases and J shed 4 bases, with 13 bases lying between them. The CDR3: CASSPGTPYEQYF. The CDR3 DNA is TGTGCCAGTAGCCCCGGGACACCTTACGAGCAGTACTTC. Complete variable domain (other parts from reference TRBV19 and TRBJ2-7): DGGITQSPKYLFRKEGQNVTLSCEQNLNHDAMYWYRQDPGQGLRLIYYSQIVNDFQKGDIAEGYSVSREKKESFPLTVTSAQKNPTAFYLCASSPGTPYEQYFGPGTRLTVT.

This sequence joins TRBV5-4 and TRBJ2-1; 7 nucleotides line up with TRBD1. Germline CDR1 reads SGHNT; CDR2 reads YYREEE (reference sequence). The V and J ends lost 2 bases and 4 bases, in that order; junction bases with no gene match: 9. There are 16 residues in the CDR3. DNA for the CDR3: TGTGCCAGCAGCTTACCCGGCAGGGGGACATACAATGAGCAGTTCTTC. Protein product: CASSLPGRGTYNEQFF.

This clone came up a few times. The chain is built from TRBV28 and TRBJ2-7; D remains unclear. In germline, CDR1 is MDHEN, CDR2 SYDVKM. V lost 7 bases and J lost 0, with 16 bases in between. CDR3 length: 15 residues. Here the CDR3 reads CASTPTGLNSYEQYF. In DNA form, the CDR3 reads TGTGCCAGCACCCCAACCGGCCTAAACTCCTACGAGCAGTACTTC.

V gene TRBV19 combines with J gene TRBJ2-2; D not resolved. Trimming stripped 7 bases from V and 7 bases from J, with 13 bases between. This CDR3 region has 13 residues. Germline V gives CDR1 LNHDA, CDR2 SQIVND (reference sequence). The CDR3, as DNA: TGTGCCAGTACTCCCCCTTGGGGCGGGGAGCTGTTTTTT. Protein: CASTPPWGGELFF.

V and J are TRBV7-2 and TRBJ2-1, with D hard to call. This CDR3 is built from 16 residues. Germline loops: CDR1 SGHTA, CDR2 FQGNSA. V lost 3 bases to trimming and J lost 1 base, with 13 bases between them. This CDR3 reads CASSFITIRSYNEQFF. CDR3 DNA sequence: TGTGCCAGCAGCTTCATTACAATACGGTCCTACAATGAGCAGTTCTTC. The complete variable domain, with remaining parts taken from reference TRBV7-2 and TRBJ2-1, reads GAGVSQSPSNKVTEKGKDVELRCDPISGHTALYWYRQSLGQGLEFLIYFQGNSAPDKSGLPSDRFSAERTGGSVSTLTIQRTQQEDSAVYLCASSFITIRSYNEQFFGPGTRLTVL.

The rearrangement uses TRBV6-1 and TRBJ2-1, with a possible D match to TRBD2 (7 bases). Trimming removed 1 base at V and 7 bases at J, with 14 bases between. The germline gives CDR1 MNHNS, CDR2 SASEGT. This CDR3 comprises 15 residues. The CDR3, as DNA: TGTGCCAGCAGTGAAGTGGGCGGGGGCTGGAATGAGCAGTTCTTC. It encodes CASSEVGGGWNEQFF.

In regard to this clone: The sample contains more than one DNA sequence encoding this CDR3. The gene calls are TRBV7-2 and TRBJ2-3; D is undetermined. Germline loops: CDR1 SGHTA, CDR2 FQGNSA. V was cut by 0 bases and J by 0 bases, with 7 bases left in between. This CDR3 is built from 15 residues. CDR3: CASSLAGFSTDTQYF. The DNA of the CDR3 is TGTGCCAGCAGCTTAGCGGGGTTTAGCACAGATACGCAGTATTTT.